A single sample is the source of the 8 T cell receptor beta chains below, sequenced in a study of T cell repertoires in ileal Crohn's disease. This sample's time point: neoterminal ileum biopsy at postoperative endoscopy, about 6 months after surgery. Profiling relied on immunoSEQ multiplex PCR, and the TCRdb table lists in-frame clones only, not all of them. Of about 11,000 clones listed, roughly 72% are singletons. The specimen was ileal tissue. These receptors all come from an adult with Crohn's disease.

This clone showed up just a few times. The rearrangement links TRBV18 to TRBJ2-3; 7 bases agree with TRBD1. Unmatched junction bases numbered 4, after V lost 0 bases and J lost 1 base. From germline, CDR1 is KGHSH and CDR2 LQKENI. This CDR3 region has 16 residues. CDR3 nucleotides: TGTGCCAGCTCACCACCCACAGGGGCTGGCACAGATACGCAGTATTTT. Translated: CASSPPTGAGTDTQYF.

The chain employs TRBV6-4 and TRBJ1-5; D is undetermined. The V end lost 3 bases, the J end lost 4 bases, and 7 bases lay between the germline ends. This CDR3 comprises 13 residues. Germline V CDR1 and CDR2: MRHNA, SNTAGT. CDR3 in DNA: TGTGCCAGCAGTGAGGCCGAAAATCAGCCCCAGCATTTT. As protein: CASSEAENQPQHF.

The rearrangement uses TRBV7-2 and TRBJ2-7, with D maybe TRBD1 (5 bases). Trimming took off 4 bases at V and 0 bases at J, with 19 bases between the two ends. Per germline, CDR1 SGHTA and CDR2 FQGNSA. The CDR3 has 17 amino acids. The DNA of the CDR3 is TGTGCCAGCAGCTCCCCGGACGGACAAATAAGCTCCTACGAGCAGTACTTC. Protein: CASSSPDGQISSYEQYF.

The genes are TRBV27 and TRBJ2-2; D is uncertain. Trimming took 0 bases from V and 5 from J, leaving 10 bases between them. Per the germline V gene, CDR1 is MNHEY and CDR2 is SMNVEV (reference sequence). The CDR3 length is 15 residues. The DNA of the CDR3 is TGTGCCAGCAGTTTATCGAGCCTCACTACCGGGGAGCTGTTTTTT. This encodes CASSLSSLTTGELFF.

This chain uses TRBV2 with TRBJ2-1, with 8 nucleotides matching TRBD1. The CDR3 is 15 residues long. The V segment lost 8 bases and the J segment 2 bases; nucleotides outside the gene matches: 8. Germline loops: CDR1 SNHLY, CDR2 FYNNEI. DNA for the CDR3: TGTGCCAGCCACCGCGGACAGGGTACCTACAATGAGCAGTTCTTC. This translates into CASHRGQGTYNEQFF.

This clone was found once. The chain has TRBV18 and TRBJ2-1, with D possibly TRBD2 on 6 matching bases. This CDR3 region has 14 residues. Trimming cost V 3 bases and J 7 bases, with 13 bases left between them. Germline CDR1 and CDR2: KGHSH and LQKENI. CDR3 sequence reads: CASSPPRDSNEQFF. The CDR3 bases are TGTGCCAGCTCACCTCCCCGGGACTCTAATGAGCAGTTCTTC.

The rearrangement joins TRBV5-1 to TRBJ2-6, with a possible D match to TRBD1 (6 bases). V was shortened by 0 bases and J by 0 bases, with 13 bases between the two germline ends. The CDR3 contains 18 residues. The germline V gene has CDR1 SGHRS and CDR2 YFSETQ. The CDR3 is CASSLGQAPSSGANVLTF. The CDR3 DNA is TGCGCCAGCAGCTTGGGACAGGCCCCATCCTCTGGGGCCAACGTCCTGACTTTC. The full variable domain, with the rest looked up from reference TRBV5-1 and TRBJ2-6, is KAGVTQTPRYLIKTRGQQVTLSCSPISGHRSVSWYQQTPGQGLQFLFEYFSETQRNKGNFPGRFSGRQFSNSRSEMNVSTLELGDSALYLCASSLGQAPSSGANVLTFGAGSRLTVL.

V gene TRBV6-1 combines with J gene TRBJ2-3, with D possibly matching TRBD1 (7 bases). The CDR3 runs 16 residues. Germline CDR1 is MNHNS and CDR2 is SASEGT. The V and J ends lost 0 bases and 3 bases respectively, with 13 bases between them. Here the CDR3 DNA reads TGTGCCAGCAGTGAAGCAGAGGGGGCGGGGACAGATACGCAGTATTTT. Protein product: CASSEAEGAGTDTQYF.